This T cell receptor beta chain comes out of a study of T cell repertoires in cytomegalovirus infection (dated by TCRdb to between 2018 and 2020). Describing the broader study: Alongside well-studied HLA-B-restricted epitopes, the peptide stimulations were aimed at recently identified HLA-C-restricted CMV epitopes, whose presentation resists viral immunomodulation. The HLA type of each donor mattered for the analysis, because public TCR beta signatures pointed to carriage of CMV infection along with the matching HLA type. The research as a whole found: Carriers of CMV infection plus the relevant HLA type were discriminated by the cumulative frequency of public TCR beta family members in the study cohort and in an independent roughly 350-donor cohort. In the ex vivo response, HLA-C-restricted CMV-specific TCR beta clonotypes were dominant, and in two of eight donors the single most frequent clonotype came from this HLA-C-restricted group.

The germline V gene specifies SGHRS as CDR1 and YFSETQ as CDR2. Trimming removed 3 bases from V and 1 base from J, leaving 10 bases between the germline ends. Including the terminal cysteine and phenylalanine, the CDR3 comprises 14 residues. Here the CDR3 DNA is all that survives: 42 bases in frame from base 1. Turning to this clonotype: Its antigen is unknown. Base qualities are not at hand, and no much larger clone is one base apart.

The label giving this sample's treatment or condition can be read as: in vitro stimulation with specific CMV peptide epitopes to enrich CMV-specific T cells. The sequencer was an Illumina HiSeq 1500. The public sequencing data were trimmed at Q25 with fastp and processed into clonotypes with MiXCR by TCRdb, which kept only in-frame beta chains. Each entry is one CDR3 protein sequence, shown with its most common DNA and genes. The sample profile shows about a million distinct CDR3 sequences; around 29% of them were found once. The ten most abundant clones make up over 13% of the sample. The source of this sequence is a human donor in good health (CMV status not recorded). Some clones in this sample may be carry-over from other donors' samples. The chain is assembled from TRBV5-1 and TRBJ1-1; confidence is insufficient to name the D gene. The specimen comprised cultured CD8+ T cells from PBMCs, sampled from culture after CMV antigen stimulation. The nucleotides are TGCGCCAGCAGCTGGACCACGGGGAACACTGAAGCTTTCTTT. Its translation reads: CASSWTTGNTEAFF.